Listed here are 10 T cell receptor beta chains from one sample, sequenced in a study of blood T cell repertoires in COVID-19. Profiling relied on immunoSEQ multiplex PCR, and the TCRdb table lists in-frame clones only, not all of them. The table includes about 530,000 clones, roughly 91% detected once. The specimen was peripheral blood. These receptors all come from a woman between 50 and 59 years old with COVID-19, enrolled during active disease.

The chain couples TRBV10-1 to TRBJ1-3, with TRBD1 identical over 9 bases. Germline CDR1 is WNHNN and CDR2 is SYGVQD (reference sequence). This CDR3 comprises 16 residues. The V and J ends lost 4 bases and 2 bases, in that order; junction bases with no gene match: 6. This chain's CDR3 is CASSAAGTGTGNTIYF. CDR3 nucleotides: TGCGCCAGCAGTGCGGCCGGGACAGGGACTGGAAACACCATATATTTT.

The CDR3 DNA is TGTGCCAGCAGTGAATATGGCGGGGGCTACACCTTC. Translated, it gives CASSEYGGGYTF. V gene TRBV25-1 combines with J gene TRBJ1-2; D is unresolved. Germline V gene data show CDR1 as MGHDK and CDR2 as SYGVNS. The CDR3 sequence is 12 residues long. V lost 0 bases and J 8 bases, leaving 7 bases between the germline ends.

This sequence joins TRBV30 and TRBJ2-7; D may be TRBD1 (5 bases). The CDR3 runs to 13 residues. The V gene lost 0 bases and the J gene lost 6 bases, with 12 bases spanning the gap. The germline gives CDR1 GTSNPN, CDR2 SVGIG (reference sequence). The CDR3 is CAWSVQGVLEQYF. CDR3 sequence (DNA): TGTGCCTGGAGTGTACAAGGGGTGCTCGAGCAGTACTTC.

This chain joins TRBV6-1 and TRBJ1-1; no clear D gene. Germline V lookup: CDR1 MNHNS, CDR2 SASEGT. Trimming shortened V by 2 bases and J by 2 bases, and 12 bases separated the two germline ends. The CDR3 has 15 residues. The CDR3 here is CASSEFGVLNTEAFF. The CDR3, as DNA: TGTGCCAGCAGTGAATTCGGGGTCCTTAACACTGAAGCTTTCTTT.

The chain employs TRBV30 and TRBJ1-4; perhaps TRBD1 as D (5 bases). Trimming stripped 7 bases from V and 6 bases from J, with 18 bases between. The CDR3 spans 14 residues. Germline assignment: CDR1 GTSNPN and CDR2 SVGIG (reference sequence). The CDR3 spells CASDYAVGHEKLFF. Here the CDR3 DNA reads TGTGCCTCTGATTACGCGGTGGGGCATGAAAAACTGTTTTTT.

The gene calls are TRBV30 and TRBJ1-3; D gene uncertain. V lost 1 base and J lost 4, with 14 bases in between. Germline lookup yields CDR1 GTSNPN and CDR2 SVGIG (reference sequence). The CDR3 has 15 residues. The CDR3 nucleotides read TGTGCCTGGAGTGAAAGAGCCCTTTTGGGAAACACCATATATTTT. Translation: CAWSERALLGNTIYF.

This clone appeared once. The V gene is TRBV6-5, the J gene TRBJ1-1, with D maybe TRBD1 (5 bases). The CDR3 is 13 amino acids. Germline V gene sequence: CDR1 MNHEY, CDR2 SVGAGI. The ends were cut back, 7 bases at V and 1 base at J, with 10 bases in the middle. As DNA, the CDR3 is TGTGCCAGCAAGCGACAGAAGAACACTGAAGCTTTCTTT. It yields the protein CASKRQKNTEAFF.

The V and J genes are TRBV21-1 and TRBJ1-5; the D call of TRBD1 is as the table states it, not checked on the DNA. TRBV21-1 is tagged as a pseudogene. CDR3 length equals 15 residues. This CDR3 reads CASSRRTVSNQPQHF. The CDR3 DNA follows: TGTGCCAGCAGCCGCCGGACAGTTAGCAATCAGCCCCAGCATTTT.

The chain recombines TRBV6-1 with TRBJ2-3; 10 bases agree with TRBD2. V dropped 0 bases and J dropped 4; count of bases not matched to a gene: 4. The CDR3 runs to 16 residues. Germline-derived CDR1 and CDR2 are MNHNS and SASEGT. Here the CDR3 reads CASSEAVSGGADTQYF. In DNA, the CDR3 is TGTGCCAGCAGTGAAGCAGTAAGCGGGGGGGCAGATACGCAGTATTTT.

This chain connects TRBV11-2 to TRBJ2-5; 8 nucleotides match TRBD2. V dropped 5 bases and J dropped 7; count of bases not matched to a gene: 9. The germline V gene has CDR1 SGHAT and CDR2 FQNNGV. CDR3 length: 14 residues. The CDR3 nucleotides read TGTGCCAGCAGCGCCGGGACCGCGGGAGGGACCCAGTACTTC. This gives the protein CASSAGTAGGTQYF.